This record covers a single T cell receptor (beta chain). In the original analysis: Amplification from reference gene primers served as the basis for estimated nucleated cell counts. Produced via immunoSEQ multiplex PCR; TCRdb's table is partial and in-frame only. From that table come the V and J calls and clone size; the DNA was used to work out D and trimming. The sample includes tens of thousands of clones, about 86% seen only once; the top ten take over 25%. The sample belongs to a study of blood T cell repertoires in COVID-19. Study-wide context: The origin of the acute and convalescent COVID-19 samples was the United States, Italy and Spain. The analysed material was cDNA or gDNA that came from T cells, B-cell-depleted T cells, or PBMCs.

Sequenced sample: peripheral blood. This sequence was found in a man aged 70-80 years with acute or convalescent COVID-19.

The CDR3 here is CASRVGQMNTEAFF. The DNA of the CDR3 is TGTGCAAGTCGCGTGGGACAGATGAACACTGAAGCTTTCTTT. The chain couples TRBV12-2 to TRBJ1-1; TRBD1, the table's D call, lacks a check against the DNA. TRBV12-2 is a pseudogene. The CDR3 runs 14 residues.